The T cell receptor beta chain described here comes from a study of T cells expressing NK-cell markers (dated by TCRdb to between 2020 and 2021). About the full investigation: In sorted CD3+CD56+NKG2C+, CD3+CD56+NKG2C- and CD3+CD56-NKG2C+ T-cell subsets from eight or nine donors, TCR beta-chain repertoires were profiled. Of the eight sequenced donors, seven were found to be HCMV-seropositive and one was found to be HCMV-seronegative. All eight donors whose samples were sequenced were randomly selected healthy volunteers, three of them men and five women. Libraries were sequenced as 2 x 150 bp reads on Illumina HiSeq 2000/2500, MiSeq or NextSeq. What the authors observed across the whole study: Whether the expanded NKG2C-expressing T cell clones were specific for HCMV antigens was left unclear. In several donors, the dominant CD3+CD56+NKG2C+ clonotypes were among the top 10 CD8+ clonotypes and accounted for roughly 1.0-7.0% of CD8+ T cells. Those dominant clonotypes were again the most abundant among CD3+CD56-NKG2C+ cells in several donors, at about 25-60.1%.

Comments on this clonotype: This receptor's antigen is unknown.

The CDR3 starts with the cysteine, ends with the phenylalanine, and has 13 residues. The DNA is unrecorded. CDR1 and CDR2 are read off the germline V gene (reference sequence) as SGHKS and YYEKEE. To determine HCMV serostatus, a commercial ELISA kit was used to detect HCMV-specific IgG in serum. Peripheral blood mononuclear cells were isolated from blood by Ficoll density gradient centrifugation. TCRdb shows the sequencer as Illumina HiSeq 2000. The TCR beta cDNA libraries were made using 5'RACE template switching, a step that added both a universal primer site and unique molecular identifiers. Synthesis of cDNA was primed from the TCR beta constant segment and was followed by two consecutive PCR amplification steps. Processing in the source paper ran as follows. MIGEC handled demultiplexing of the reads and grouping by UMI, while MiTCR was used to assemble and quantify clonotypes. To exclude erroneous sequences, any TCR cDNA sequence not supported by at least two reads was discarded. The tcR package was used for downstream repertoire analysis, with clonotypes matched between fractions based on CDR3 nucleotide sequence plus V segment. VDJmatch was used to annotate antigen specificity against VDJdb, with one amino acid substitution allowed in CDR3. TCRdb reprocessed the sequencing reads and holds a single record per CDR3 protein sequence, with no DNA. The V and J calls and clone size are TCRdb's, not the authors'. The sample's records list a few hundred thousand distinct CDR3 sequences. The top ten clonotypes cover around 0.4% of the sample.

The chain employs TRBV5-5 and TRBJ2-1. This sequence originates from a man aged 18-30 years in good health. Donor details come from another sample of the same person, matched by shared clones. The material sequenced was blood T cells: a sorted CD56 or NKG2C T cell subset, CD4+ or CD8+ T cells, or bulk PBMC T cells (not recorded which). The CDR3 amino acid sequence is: CASSLLRYDEQFF.